These T cell receptor beta chains were read from a single sample in a study of shared clonotypes between healthy human individuals. Here immunoSEQ multiplex PCR was the method, and the copy in TCRdb shows in-frame clones only, minus some. The sample lists about 1.5 million clones, nearly 99% occurring once. Sequenced input: naive CD4+ T cells sorted from blood. The receptors here all came from a man younger than 45 in good health. Each CDR3 is given with its conserved first and last residue. Each record gives: V gene, D gene, J gene, CDR3 DNA, CDR3 protein. The D gene is left open where the match is weak.

v_call: TRBV5-1
d_call: TRBD1
j_call: TRBJ1-5
cdr3_nt: TGCGCCAGCAGCTTGGTCCCAGGGGGAAGCAATCAGCCCCAGCATTTT
cdr3_aa: CASSLVPGGSNQPQHF

v_call: TRBV6-1
d_call: .
j_call: TRBJ2-4
cdr3_nt: TGTGCCAGTACAACCCCGGGACTAGCCAAAAACATTCAGTACTTC
cdr3_aa: CASTTPGLAKNIQYF

v_call: TRBV7-2
d_call: TRBD2
j_call: TRBJ2-7
cdr3_nt: TGTGCCAGCAGCTTAGTAGGCGGGAGAACGAGGTACGAGCAGTACTTC
cdr3_aa: CASSLVGGRTRYEQYF

v_call: TRBV19
d_call: .
j_call: TRBJ2-2
cdr3_nt: TGTGCCAGTAGTATGGCTGTGAACACCGGGGAGCTGTTTTTT
cdr3_aa: CASSMAVNTGELFF

v_call: TRBV6-1
d_call: .
j_call: TRBJ1-2
cdr3_nt: TGTGCCAGCAGTGAAGCTTTAGGGCAGGGCTACGGCTACACCTTC
cdr3_aa: CASSEALGQGYGYTF

v_call: TRBV2
d_call: .
j_call: TRBJ2-4
cdr3_nt: TGTGCCAGCAGTGCATCAGAGGTAGCCAAAAACATTCAGTACTTC
cdr3_aa: CASSASEVAKNIQYF

v_call: TRBV7-9
d_call: TRBD2
j_call: TRBJ2-7
cdr3_nt: TGTGCCAGCAGCTTAGCCGGGGGGATTGAGGGATTTTACGAGCAGTACTTC
cdr3_aa: CASSLAGGIEGFYEQYF

v_call: TRBV5-4
d_call: TRBD2
j_call: TRBJ2-2
cdr3_nt: TGTGCCAGCAGCTTAGTAGCGGGAGAGTCCGGGGAGCTGTTTTTT
cdr3_aa: CASSLVAGESGELFF

v_call: TRBV7-6
d_call: TRBD2
j_call: TRBJ2-2
cdr3_nt: TGTGCCAGCAGCTCTACAATCACTAGCGGAGCGAACACCGGGGAGCTGTTTTTT
cdr3_aa: CASSSTITSGANTGELFF

v_call: TRBV9
d_call: .
j_call: TRBJ2-2
cdr3_nt: TGTGCCAGCAGCGTAGCAGGGTCCGGGGAGCTGTTTTTT
cdr3_aa: CASSVAGSGELFF

v_call: TRBV28
d_call: TRBD2
j_call: TRBJ2-4
cdr3_nt: TGTGCCAGCAGTCAAGGACTAGCGGGAAAAGGGGGCAAAAACATTCAGTACTTC
cdr3_aa: CASSQGLAGKGGKNIQYF

v_call: TRBV13
d_call: TRBD2
j_call: TRBJ2-7
cdr3_nt: TGTGCCAGCAGCTACCCGGGACTAGCGGGCAGCGAGCAGTACTTC
cdr3_aa: CASSYPGLAGSEQYF

v_call: TRBV18
d_call: TRBD2
j_call: TRBJ2-1
cdr3_nt: TGTGCCAGCTCACCATATTCCGGGAGGAGCTCCTACAATGAGCAGTTCTTC
cdr3_aa: CASSPYSGRSSYNEQFF